This T cell receptor beta chain was sequenced during a study of glioma-infiltrating T cells after dendritic cell vaccination. Study in general: Monocyte-derived dendritic cells, cultured approximately seven days with IL-4 and GM-CSF, were pulsed with autologous tumor lysate.

PBMC were collected before vaccination, two weeks after the third vaccination, and at progression. Comments on this clone: Its antigen is still unknown.

Germline V gives CDR1 SEHNR, CDR2 FQNEAQ (reference sequence). V lost 3 bases, J lost 3 bases, and 9 bases lay in between. This CDR3 is 14 amino acids long. Study results and limitations: Patients with more pretreatment TILs had longer time to progression and survival.

Input was about 2 ug genomic DNA, or all available if less. The table came from immunoSEQ multiplex PCR; TCRdb's copy has only in-frame clones and leaves some out. This sample has about 87,000 clones, with 85% to 90% found just once. The J gene is TRBJ1-5, the V gene TRBV7-9; D is undetermined. The sample consisted of blood, taken before dendritic cell vaccination. The sequence was collected from a human donor with glioblastoma. CDR3 loop: CASSFPGNNQPQHF. The CDR3 nucleotides read TGTGCCAGCAGCTTCCCGGGGAACAATCAGCCCCAGCATTTT.